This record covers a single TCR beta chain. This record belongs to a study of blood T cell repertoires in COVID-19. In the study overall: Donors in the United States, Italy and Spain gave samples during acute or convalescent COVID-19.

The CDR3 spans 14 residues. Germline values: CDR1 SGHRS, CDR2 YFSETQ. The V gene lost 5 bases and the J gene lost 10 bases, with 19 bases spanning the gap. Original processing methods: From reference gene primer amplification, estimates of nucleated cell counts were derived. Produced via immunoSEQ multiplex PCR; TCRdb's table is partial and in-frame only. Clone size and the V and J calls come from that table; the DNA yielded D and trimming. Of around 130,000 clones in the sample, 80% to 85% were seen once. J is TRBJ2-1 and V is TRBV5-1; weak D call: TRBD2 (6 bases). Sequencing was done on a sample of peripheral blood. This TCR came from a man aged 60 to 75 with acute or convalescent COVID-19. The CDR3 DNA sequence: TGCGCCAGCAGTCGGCTGGGGGGAGAGAGGGAGCAGTTCTTC. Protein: CASSRLGGEREQFF.